This TCR beta chain is from a study of shared clonotypes between healthy human individuals. Looked up from germline, CDR1 is SGDLS and CDR2 is YYNGEE. This CDR3 has 12 residues. V shed 4 bases and J shed 2 bases, with 5 bases lying between them. This table comes from immunoSEQ multiplex PCR, and its TCRdb copy is limited to in-frame clones, with some not included. This sample has about 680,000 clones, with approximately 73% found just once. The clonotype originates from a woman aged 25 to 39 in good health. V gene TRBV9 combines with J gene TRBJ2-3; D is ambiguous. The sample was memory CD4+ T cells sorted from blood. The subset was: CD45RA-negative fraction. The CDR3, as DNA: TGTGCCAGCAGCAGAGACACAGATACGCAGTATTTT. It yields the protein CASSRDTDTQYF.